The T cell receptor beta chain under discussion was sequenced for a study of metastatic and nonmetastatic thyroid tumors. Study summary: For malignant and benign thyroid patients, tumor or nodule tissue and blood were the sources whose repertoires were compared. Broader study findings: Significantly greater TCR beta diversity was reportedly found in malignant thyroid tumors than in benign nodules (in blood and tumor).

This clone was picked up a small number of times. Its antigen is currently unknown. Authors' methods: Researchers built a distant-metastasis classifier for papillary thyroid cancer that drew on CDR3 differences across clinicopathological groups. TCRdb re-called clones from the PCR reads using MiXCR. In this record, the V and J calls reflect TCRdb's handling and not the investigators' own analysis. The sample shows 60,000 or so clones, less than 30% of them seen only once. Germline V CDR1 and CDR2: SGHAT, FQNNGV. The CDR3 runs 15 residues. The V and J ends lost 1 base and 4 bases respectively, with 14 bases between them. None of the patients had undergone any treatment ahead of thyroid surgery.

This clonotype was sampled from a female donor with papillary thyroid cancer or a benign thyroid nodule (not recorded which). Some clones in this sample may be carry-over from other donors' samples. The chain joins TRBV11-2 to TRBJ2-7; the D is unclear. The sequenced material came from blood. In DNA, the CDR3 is TGTGCCAGCAGCTTAGTCATGGGTGACTTATACGAGCAGTACTTC. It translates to CASSLVMGDLYEQYF.